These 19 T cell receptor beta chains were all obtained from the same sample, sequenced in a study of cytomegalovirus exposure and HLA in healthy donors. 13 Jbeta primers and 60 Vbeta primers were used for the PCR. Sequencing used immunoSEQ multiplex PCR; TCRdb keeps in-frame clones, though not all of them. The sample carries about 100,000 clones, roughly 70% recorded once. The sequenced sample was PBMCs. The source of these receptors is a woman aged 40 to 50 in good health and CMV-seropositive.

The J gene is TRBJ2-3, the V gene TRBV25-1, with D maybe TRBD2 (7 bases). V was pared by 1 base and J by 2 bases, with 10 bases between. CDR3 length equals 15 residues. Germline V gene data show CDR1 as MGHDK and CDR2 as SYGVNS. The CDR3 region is CASSELGGATDTQYF. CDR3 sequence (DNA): TGTGCCAGCAGTGAATTGGGGGGGGCCACAGATACGCAGTATTTT.

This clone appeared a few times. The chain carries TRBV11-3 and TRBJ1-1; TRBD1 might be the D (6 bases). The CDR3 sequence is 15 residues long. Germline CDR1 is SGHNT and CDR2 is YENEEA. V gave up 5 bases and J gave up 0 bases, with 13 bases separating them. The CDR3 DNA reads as TGTGCCAGCAGCGCAGGGGATGGCATGAACACTGAAGCTTTCTTT. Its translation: CASSAGDGMNTEAFF.

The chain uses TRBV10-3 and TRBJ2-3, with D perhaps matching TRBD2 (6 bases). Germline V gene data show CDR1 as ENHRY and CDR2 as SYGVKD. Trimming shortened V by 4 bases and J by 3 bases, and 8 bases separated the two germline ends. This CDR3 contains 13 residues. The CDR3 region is CAISGRETDTQYF. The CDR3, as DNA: TGTGCCATCAGTGGTCGGGAGACAGATACGCAGTATTTT.

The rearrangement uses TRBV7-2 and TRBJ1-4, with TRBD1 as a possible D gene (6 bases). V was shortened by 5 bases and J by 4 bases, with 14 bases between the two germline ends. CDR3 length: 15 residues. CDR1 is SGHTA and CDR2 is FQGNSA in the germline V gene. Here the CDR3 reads CASSPWRTDNEKLFF. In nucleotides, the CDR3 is TGTGCCAGCAGCCCTTGGAGGACAGATAATGAAAAACTGTTTTTT.

CDR3: CASSLGGSGSGYGYTF. The CDR3 coding sequence is TGTGCCAGCAGCTTAGGAGGGTCGGGTTCAGGCTATGGCTACACCTTC. The chain combines TRBV7-8 with TRBJ1-2; D remains ambiguous. The CDR3 is made up of 16 amino acids. Germline V gene lookup returns CDR1 SGHVS and CDR2 FQNEAQ. V was clipped by 1 base and J by 4 bases, with 16 bases between them.

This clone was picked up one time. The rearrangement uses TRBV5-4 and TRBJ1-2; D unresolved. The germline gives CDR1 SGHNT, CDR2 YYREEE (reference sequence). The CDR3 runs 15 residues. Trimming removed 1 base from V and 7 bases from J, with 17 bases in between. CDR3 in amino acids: CASSLPQQTLGGYTF. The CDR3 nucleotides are TGTGCCAGCAGCTTGCCGCAACAGACGCTGGGTGGCTACACCTTC.

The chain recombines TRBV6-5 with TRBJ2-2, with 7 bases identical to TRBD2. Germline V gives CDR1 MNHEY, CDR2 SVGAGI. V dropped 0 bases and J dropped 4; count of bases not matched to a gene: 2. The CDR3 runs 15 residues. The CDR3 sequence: CASSYSGRATGELFF. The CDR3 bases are TGTGCCAGCAGTTACTCAGGGAGGGCCACCGGGGAGCTGTTTTTT.

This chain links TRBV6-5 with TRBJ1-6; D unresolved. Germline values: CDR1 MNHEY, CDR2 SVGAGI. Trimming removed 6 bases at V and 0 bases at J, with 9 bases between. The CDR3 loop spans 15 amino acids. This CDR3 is CASSLTYSYNSPLHF. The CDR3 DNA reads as TGTGCCAGCAGCCTTACATACTCCTATAATTCACCCCTCCACTTT.

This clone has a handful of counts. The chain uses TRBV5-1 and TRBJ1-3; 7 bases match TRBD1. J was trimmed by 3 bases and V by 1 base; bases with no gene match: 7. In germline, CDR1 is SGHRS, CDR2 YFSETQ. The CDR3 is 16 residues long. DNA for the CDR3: TGCGCCAGCAGCTTGAGACAGGGACCTATTGGAAACACCATATATTTT. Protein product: CASSLRQGPIGNTIYF.

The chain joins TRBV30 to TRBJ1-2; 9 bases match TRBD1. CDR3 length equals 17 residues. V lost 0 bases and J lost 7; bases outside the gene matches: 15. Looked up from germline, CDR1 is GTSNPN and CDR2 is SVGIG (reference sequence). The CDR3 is CAWSVWGQGFVGGGYTF. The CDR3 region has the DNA TGTGCCTGGAGTGTTTGGGGACAGGGCTTCGTAGGCGGTGGCTACACCTTC.

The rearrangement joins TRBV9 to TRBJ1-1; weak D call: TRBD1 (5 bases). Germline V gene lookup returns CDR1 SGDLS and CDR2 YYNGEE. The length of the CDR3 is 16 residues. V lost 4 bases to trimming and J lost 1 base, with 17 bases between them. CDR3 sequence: CASSTGGAIANTEAFF. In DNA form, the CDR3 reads TGTGCCAGCAGCACCGGCGGGGCAATTGCGAACACTGAAGCTTTCTTT.

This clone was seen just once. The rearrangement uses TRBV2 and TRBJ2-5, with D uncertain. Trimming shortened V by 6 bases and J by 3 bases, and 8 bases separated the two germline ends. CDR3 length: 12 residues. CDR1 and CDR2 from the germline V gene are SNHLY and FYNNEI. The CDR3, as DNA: TGTGCCAGCAGGGCACTAAAAGAGACCCAGTACTTC. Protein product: CASRALKETQYF.

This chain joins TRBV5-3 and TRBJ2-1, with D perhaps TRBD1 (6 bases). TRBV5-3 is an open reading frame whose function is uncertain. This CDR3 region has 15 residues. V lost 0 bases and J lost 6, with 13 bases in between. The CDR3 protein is CARSLAQGISNEQFF. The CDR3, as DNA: TGTGCCAGAAGCTTGGCACAGGGAATTAGCAATGAGCAGTTCTTC.

In DNA form, the CDR3 reads TGTGCCAGCAGCTTCCCCGGGGGGTCCTACGAGCAGTACTTC. It codes for CASSFPGGSYEQYF. The rearrangement links TRBV7-2 to TRBJ2-7; 7 positions match TRBD2. The V and J ends lost 3 bases and 1 base, in that order; junction bases with no gene match: 3. In germline, CDR1 is SGHTA, CDR2 FQGNSA. CDR3 length: 14 residues.

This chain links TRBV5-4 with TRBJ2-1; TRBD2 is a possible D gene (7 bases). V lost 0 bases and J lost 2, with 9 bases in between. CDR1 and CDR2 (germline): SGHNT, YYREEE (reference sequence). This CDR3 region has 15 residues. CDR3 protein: CASSLVGGAYNEQFF. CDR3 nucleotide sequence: TGTGCCAGCAGCTTGGTAGGGGGGGCCTACAATGAGCAGTTCTTC. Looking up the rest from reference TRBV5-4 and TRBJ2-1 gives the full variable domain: ETGVTQSPTHLIKTRGQQVTLRCSSQSGHNTVSWYQQALGQGPQFIFQYYREEENGRGNFPPRFSGLQFPNYSSELNVNALELDDSALYLCASSLVGGAYNEQFFGPGTRLTVL.

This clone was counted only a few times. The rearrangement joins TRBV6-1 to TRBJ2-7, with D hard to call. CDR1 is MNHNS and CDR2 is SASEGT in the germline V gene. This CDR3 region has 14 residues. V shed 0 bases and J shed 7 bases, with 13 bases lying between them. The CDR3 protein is CASSEAAPLREQYF. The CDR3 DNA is TGTGCCAGCAGTGAAGCTGCTCCCCTGAGGGAGCAGTACTTC.

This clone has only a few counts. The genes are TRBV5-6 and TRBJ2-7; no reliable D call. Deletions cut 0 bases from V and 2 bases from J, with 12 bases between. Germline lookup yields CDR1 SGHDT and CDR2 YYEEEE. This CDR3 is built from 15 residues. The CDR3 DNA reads TGTGCCAGCAGCTTGGGGGCAGTTTTTCCCTACGAGCAGTACTTC. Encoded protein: CASSLGAVFPYEQYF.

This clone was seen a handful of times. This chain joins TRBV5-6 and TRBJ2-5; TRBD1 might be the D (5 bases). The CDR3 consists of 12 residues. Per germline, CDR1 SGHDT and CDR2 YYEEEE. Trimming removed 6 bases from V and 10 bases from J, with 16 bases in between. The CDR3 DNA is TGTGCCAGCACCGTAGGACATTCCCGCCAGTACTTC. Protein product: CASTVGHSRQYF.

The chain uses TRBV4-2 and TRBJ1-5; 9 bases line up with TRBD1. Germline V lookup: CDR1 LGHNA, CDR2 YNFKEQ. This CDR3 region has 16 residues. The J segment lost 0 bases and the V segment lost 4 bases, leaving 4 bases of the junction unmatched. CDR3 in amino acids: CASSPRQGVSNQPQHF. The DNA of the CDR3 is TGTGCCAGCAGCCCTAGACAGGGGGTTAGCAATCAGCCCCAGCATTTT.